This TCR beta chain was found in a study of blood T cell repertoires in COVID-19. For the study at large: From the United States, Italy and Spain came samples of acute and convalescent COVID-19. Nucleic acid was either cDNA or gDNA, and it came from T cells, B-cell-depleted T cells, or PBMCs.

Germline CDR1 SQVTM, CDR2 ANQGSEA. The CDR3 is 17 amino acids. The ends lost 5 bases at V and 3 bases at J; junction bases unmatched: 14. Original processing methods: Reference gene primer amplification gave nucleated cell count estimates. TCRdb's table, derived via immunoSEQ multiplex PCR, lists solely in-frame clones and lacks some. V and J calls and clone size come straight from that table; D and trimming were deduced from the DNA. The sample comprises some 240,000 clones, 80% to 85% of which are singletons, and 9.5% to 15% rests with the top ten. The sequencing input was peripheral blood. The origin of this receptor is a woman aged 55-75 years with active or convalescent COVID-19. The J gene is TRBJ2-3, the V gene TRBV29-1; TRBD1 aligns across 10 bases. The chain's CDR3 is CSVSVRYGTGATDTQYF. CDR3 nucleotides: TGCAGCGTTTCGGTAAGGTACGGGACAGGGGCGACAGATACGCAGTATTTT.